A selection of T cell receptor beta chains follows, all from one sample in a study of T cell responses to AZD1222 COVID-19 vaccine. The table came from immunoSEQ multiplex PCR; TCRdb's copy has only in-frame clones and leaves some out. The sample records approximately 140,000 clones, just under 95% being singletons. Here the sequenced sample was peripheral blood, taken 28 days after the second AZD1222 dose. The receptors shown here come from an adult who received the AZD1222 COVID-19 vaccine. Each CDR3 is given with its conserved first and last residue. The D gene is left open where the match is weak. Expanded clones get a size class; other rows say once, few or many, or leave the size out.

abundance	d_gene	v_gene	j_gene	CDR3nt	CDR3aa
few	TRBD2	TRBV6-2/TRBV6-3	TRBJ2-7	TGTGCCAGCAGTTACTCGTCTAGCGGGGGCTACGAGCAGTACTTC	CASSYSSSGGYEQYF
few	-	TRBV6-5	TRBJ2-7	TGTGCCAGCAGTTACTCCGCCAGGACAGCACACTACGAGCAGTACTTC	CASSYSARTAHYEQYF
-	TRBD1	TRBV6-5	TRBJ2-3	TGTGCCAGCAGGGGGGACAGGGGACACACAGATACGCAGTATTTT	CASRGDRGHTDTQYF
-	-	TRBV19	TRBJ1-1	TGTGCCAGTAGTACCGTCCAGGGGTTCACTGAAGCTTTCTTT	CASSTVQGFTEAFF
-	-	TRBV25-1	TRBJ2-3	TGTGCCAGCAGAGAAGGAGATACGCAGTATTTT	CASREGDTQYF
-	-	TRBV30	TRBJ2-5	TGTGCCTGGAGGACTCGGGGCGGGCTCCAAGAGACCCAGTACTTC	CAWRTRGGLQETQYF
-	-	TRBV19	TRBJ1-1	TGTGCCAGTAGCCCGGGACACATGAACACTGAAGCTTTCTTT	CASSPGHMNTEAFF
-	-	TRBV27	TRBJ2-3	TGTGCCAGCAGCTACTTCGGGGCACCGGAGGCCCCCACAGATACGCAGTATTTT	CASSYFGAPEAPTDTQYF
-	TRBD1	TRBV7-9	TRBJ2-7	TGTGCCAGCAGCTTACCTCAAGGGACAGGGGGGTCTGGCGAGCAGTACTTC	CASSLPQGTGGSGEQYF
once	TRBD1	TRBV19	TRBJ1-5	TGTGCCAGTAGTATAGATCTATGGGACAGGGAAAATCAGCCCCAGCATTTT	CASSIDLWDRENQPQHF
-	-	TRBV28	TRBJ1-5	TGTGCCAGCAGTACCCCGGGGAGAAATCAGCCCCAGCATTTT	CASSTPGRNQPQHF
-	-	TRBV2	TRBJ1-3	TGTGCCAGCAGTCCGACGATGGTGCGCCTCTCTGGAAACACCATATATTTT	CASSPTMVRLSGNTIYF